This T cell receptor (beta chain) was observed in a study of T cells after yellow fever vaccination. About the study: Preparing low-cell-number fractions relied on SMART-Seq v4 Ultra Low Input.

V shed 4 bases and J shed 5 bases, with 12 bases lying between them. Germline CDR1 is SGHRS and CDR2 is YFSETQ. The CDR3 has 14 residues. Points from the study as a whole: Some clonotypes were seen in both the CD4 and the CD8 compartments. These made up a small share and likely arose from convergent recombination. Most clones from primary vaccination resurfaced after the booster (96% CD4, 70% to 90% CD8).

This clonotype has a count of ten or more. Its antigen is currently unknown. Universal primer sites and UMIs were introduced during 5'RACE template-switching synthesis of TCR cDNA. Using its own MiXCR run on the 5' RACE reads, TCRdb lists one record per CDR3 protein. The sample consists of over 200,000 distinct CDR3 sequences, roughly 6.3% of them appearing once. The starting material was CD4+ T cells sorted from PBMCs, obtained on the day of the yellow fever booster vaccination. This clonotype was obtained from a man aged 25-40 years who received the YFV17D yellow fever vaccine. V is TRBV5-1 and J is TRBJ2-2; D ambiguous. The CDR3: CASSPVGKTGELFF. CDR3 in DNA: TGCGCCAGCAGCCCGGTAGGGAAGACCGGGGAGCTGTTTTTT.